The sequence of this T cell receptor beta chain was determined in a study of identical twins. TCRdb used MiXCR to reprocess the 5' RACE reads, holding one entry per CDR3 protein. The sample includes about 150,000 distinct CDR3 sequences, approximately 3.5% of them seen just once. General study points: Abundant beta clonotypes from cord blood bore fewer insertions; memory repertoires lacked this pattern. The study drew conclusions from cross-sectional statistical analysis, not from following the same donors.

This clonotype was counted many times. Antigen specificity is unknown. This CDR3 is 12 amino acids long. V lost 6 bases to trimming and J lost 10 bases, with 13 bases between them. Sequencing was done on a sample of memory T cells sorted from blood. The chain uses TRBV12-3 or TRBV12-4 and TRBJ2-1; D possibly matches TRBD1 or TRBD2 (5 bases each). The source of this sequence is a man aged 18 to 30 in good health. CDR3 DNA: TGTGCCAGCAGCCTCTTGGGGGACGAGCAGTTCTTC. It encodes CASSLLGDEQFF.